This TCR beta chain was captured in a study of blood T cell repertoires in COVID-19. Across the whole study: Spain, Italy and the United States supplied samples that represented acute and convalescent COVID-19. Nucleic acid was either cDNA or gDNA, and it came from T cells, B-cell-depleted T cells, or PBMCs.

Per germline, CDR1 GTSNPN and CDR2 SVGIG (reference sequence). The V and J ends lost 2 bases and 1 base, in that order; junction bases with no gene match: 7. The CDR3 runs 15 residues. Cohorts were assigned according to the clinical history that participants reported. Study processing details: How many nucleated cells were present was estimated from reference gene primer amplification. Clones were sequenced by immunoSEQ multiplex PCR, and TCRdb holds only the in-frame ones, with some missing. D and trimming were read from the DNA, whereas the V and J calls and clone size are those reported in that table. The table has under 200,000 clones, about 84% seen once.

The genes are TRBV30 and TRBJ2-7; 8 positions match TRBD1. This clonotype was obtained from a woman aged 40 to 49 with acute COVID-19. The sample was PBMCs or T cells enriched from blood (not recorded which). The CDR3 sequence: CAWSYGTGASYEQYF. CDR3 DNA: TGTGCCTGGAGTTATGGGACAGGAGCGTCCTACGAGCAGTACTTC. Full variable domain (remainder filled in from reference TRBV30 and TRBJ2-7): SQTIHQWPATLVQPVGSPLSLECTVEGTSNPNLYWYRQAAGRGLQLLFYSVGIGQISSEVPQNLSASRPQDRQFILSSKKLLLSDSGFYLCAWSYGTGASYEQYFGPGTRLTVT.